The 25 T cell receptor beta chains below were found in one sample sequenced in a study of T cell responses to AZD1222 COVID-19 vaccine. Method: immunoSEQ multiplex PCR; TCRdb's copy keeps in-frame clones and lacks some. The sample has about 97,000 clones, approximately 90% seen once. Sequenced material: peripheral blood, taken on day 0 of AZD1222 vaccination. These receptors all come from an adult in good health.

The V call is TRBV27, the J call TRBJ2-1; D is unclear. With 6 bases removed from V and 4 bases from J, the gap between germline ends came to 10 bases. The CDR3 is 13 amino acids. In germline, CDR1 is MNHEY, CDR2 SMNVEV (reference sequence). CDR3 coding DNA: TGTGCCAGCAGGGGCGTTCCTTACAATGAGCAGTTCTTC. As protein: CASRGVPYNEQFF.

The rearrangement joins TRBV27 to TRBJ1-1; D is ambiguous. This CDR3 spans 14 amino acids. V lost 6 bases, J lost 4 bases, and 15 bases lay in between. Germline values: CDR1 MNHEY, CDR2 SMNVEV (reference sequence). CDR3 coding DNA: TGTGCCAGCAGCGTTTACGGCAGACCCACTGAAGCTTTCTTT. Protein sequence: CASSVYGRPTEAFF.

The chain links TRBV9 to TRBJ1-2; no clear D. V lost 0 bases, J lost 2 bases, and 5 bases lay in between. The CDR3 has 13 residues. Germline V gene sequence: CDR1 SGDLS, CDR2 YYNGEE. CDR3 sequence: CASSVDGNYGYTF. In DNA form, the CDR3 reads TGTGCCAGCAGCGTAGACGGGAACTATGGCTACACCTTC.

This chain joins TRBV9 and TRBJ2-2; D is uncertain. The CDR3 is 15 amino acids. Germline CDR1 and CDR2: SGDLS and YYNGEE. V shed 1 base and J shed 7 bases, with 14 bases lying between them. CDR3: CASSVMGVGNGELFF. The CDR3 DNA is TGTGCCAGCAGCGTAATGGGCGTGGGGAACGGGGAGCTGTTTTTT.

This clone was found once. The rearrangement links TRBV7-3 to TRBJ1-2; D gene unclear. CDR3 size: 16 residues. V lost 5 bases, J lost 4 bases, and 20 bases lay in between. Germline CDR1 reads SGHTA; CDR2 reads FQGTGA. This CDR3 reads CASSASGRQGIYGYTF. The CDR3 coding sequence is TGTGCCAGCAGCGCCTCGGGCCGACAAGGGATCTATGGCTACACCTTC.

V and J are TRBV5-6 and TRBJ1-4, with D perhaps matching TRBD1 (5 bases). The CDR3 is 15 residues long. The V and J ends lost 2 bases and 8 bases respectively, with 16 bases between them. Germline loops: CDR1 SGHDT, CDR2 YYEEEE. In DNA, the CDR3 is TGTGCCAGCAGCTTAGGTCGGCCGGCAGGGGAAAAACTGTTTTTT. Residues: CASSLGRPAGEKLFF.

This clone came up once. The chain employs TRBV6-5 and TRBJ1-2; 7 bases are shared with TRBD1. Germline CDR1 MNHEY, CDR2 SVGAGI. CDR3 length: 14 amino acids. The V gene end was trimmed by 2 bases and the J gene end by 5 bases; junction bases not matched to a gene: 5. CDR3 sequence (DNA): TGTGCCAGCAGTTACCGGGACAGTGGGTATGGCTACACCTTC. The encoded protein is CASSYRDSGYGYTF.

This clone was detected only a few times. The chain recombines TRBV10-3 with TRBJ2-7; a weak D match, TRBD2 (6 bases). Trimming removed 0 bases from V and 4 bases from J, with 7 bases in between. The germline V gene has CDR1 ENHRY and CDR2 SYGVKD. The CDR3 is 13 residues long. This CDR3 reads CAISESGTYEQYF. DNA of the CDR3: TGTGCCATCAGTGAGTCAGGGACTTACGAGCAGTACTTC.

This clone has just one count. This chain uses TRBV5-6 with TRBJ2-1; 8 bases align to TRBD1. J gave up 9 bases and V 4 bases, and 6 bases lay outside the gene matches. CDR1 and CDR2 from the germline V gene are SGHDT and YYEEEE. CDR3 length: 13 residues. CDR3 residues: CASSPFGQGEQFF. The CDR3 DNA reads TGTGCCAGCAGCCCCTTCGGACAGGGTGAGCAGTTCTTC.

The rearrangement uses TRBV6-5 and TRBJ2-1; 11 bases fit TRBD2. Unmatched junction bases numbered 3, after V lost 3 bases and J lost 2 bases. Germline V gene data show CDR1 as MNHEY and CDR2 as SVGAGI. The CDR3 length is 16 residues. The CDR3 protein is CASSYKGLAAYNEQFF. CDR3 DNA: TGTGCCAGCAGTTATAAGGGACTAGCGGCCTACAATGAGCAGTTCTTC.

V and J are TRBV6-4 and TRBJ2-7, with a tentative D call TRBD1 (6 bases). The germline V gene has CDR1 MRHNA and CDR2 SNTAGT. The V end lost 8 bases, the J end lost 9 bases, and 20 bases lay between the germline ends. CDR3 length: 13 residues. CDR3 in DNA: TGTGCCAGCGCATCTACGATCGGACAGCCGCAGTACTTC. Encoded protein: CASASTIGQPQYF.

The chain couples TRBV5-4 to TRBJ2-3; D perhaps matches TRBD2 (5 bases). Germline V gives CDR1 SGHNT, CDR2 YYREEE (reference sequence). Trimming took off 0 bases at V and 7 bases at J, with 6 bases between the two ends. CDR3 size: 12 residues. CDR3: CASSLGGNTQYF. The CDR3 DNA follows: TGTGCCAGCAGCTTGGGAGGGAATACGCAGTATTTT.

V is TRBV5-6 and J is TRBJ2-1, with D perhaps being TRBD1 or TRBD2 (5 bases each). CDR1 SGHDT and CDR2 YYEEEE come from the germline V gene. This CDR3 comprises 12 residues. Between the trimmed V and J ends, which lost 0 bases and 7 bases, there was a span of 5 bases. The CDR3 is CASSLGGNEQFF. The CDR3 DNA is TGTGCCAGCAGCTTGGGGGGGAATGAGCAGTTCTTC. Drawing the rest from reference TRBV5-6 and TRBJ2-1, the complete variable domain is DAGVTQSPTHLIKTRGQQVTLRCSPKSGHDTVSWYQQALGQGPQFIFQYYEEEERQRGNFPDRFSGHQFPNYSSELNVNALLLGDSALYLCASSLGGNEQFFGPGTRLTVL.

The chain links TRBV28 to TRBJ2-1, with 10 bases matching TRBD2. Germline V gene data show CDR1 as MDHEN and CDR2 as SYDVKM. The ends lost 7 bases at V and 8 bases at J; junction bases unmatched: 11. This CDR3 comprises 15 residues. The CDR3 DNA follows: TGTGCCAGCATTACAGCGGGAGGGGAATCGGATGAGCAGTTCTTC. It yields the protein CASITAGGESDEQFF.

This clone was detected only once. The V and J genes are TRBV7-2 and TRBJ1-5, with D possibly TRBD1 on 6 matching bases. There are 14 residues in the CDR3. Trimming cost V 5 bases and J 5 bases, with 13 bases left between them. Germline values: CDR1 SGHTA, CDR2 FQGNSA. The CDR3 DNA sequence: TGTGCCAGCAGCCCTAGACAGGAAGATCAGCCCCAGCATTTT. Residues: CASSPRQEDQPQHF.

This sequence joins TRBV28 and TRBJ1-2; 10 bases align to TRBD1. The V gene's germline CDR1 is MDHEN and CDR2 SYDVKM. J lost 7 bases, V lost 5 bases, and 10 bases had no gene match. The CDR3 has 15 residues. The CDR3 nucleotides are TGTGCCAGCAGTACACCGACAGGGGGCTTGAGTGGCTACACCTTC. Encoded protein: CASSTPTGGLSGYTF.

The J gene is TRBJ2-1, the V gene TRBV9; D is perhaps TRBD2 (7 bases). Trimming shortened V by 1 base and J by 7 bases, and 15 bases separated the two germline ends. The CDR3 extends over 15 amino acids. The germline CDR1 and CDR2 sequences are SGDLS and YYNGEE. The CDR3 reads CASSVRAGAGNEQFF. The CDR3 nucleotides are TGTGCCAGCAGCGTAAGGGCGGGGGCCGGGAATGAGCAGTTCTTC. Using reference TRBV9 and TRBJ2-1 for the parts outside the CDR3, the full variable domain is DSGVTQTPKHLITATGQRVTLRCSPRSGDLSVYWYQQSLDQGLQFLIQYYNGEERAKGNILERFSAQQFPDLHSELNLSSLELGDSALYFCASSVRAGAGNEQFFGPGTRLTVL.

This chain uses TRBV7-2 with TRBJ1-5; a weak D match, TRBD1 (5 bases). V was cut by 4 bases and J by 4 bases, with 11 bases left in between. The CDR3 spans 14 residues. From germline, CDR1 is SGHTA and CDR2 FQGNSA. CDR3 in amino acids: CASSSLGVNQPQHF. CDR3 DNA: TGTGCCAGCAGCTCTCTGGGGGTTAATCAGCCCCAGCATTTT.

V usage is TRBV18 and J usage is TRBJ2-1, with TRBD2 identical over 13 bases. CDR3 length equals 17 residues. Germline trimming cut 2 bases from V and 2 bases from J; bases unmatched to any gene: 3. Germline V lookup: CDR1 KGHSH, CDR2 LQKENI. CDR3 DNA sequence: TGTGCCAGCTCACCAAGGACTAGCGGGAGCCCCTACAATGAGCAGTTCTTC. The encoded protein is CASSPRTSGSPYNEQFF.

The V gene is TRBV18, the J gene TRBJ1-2; 8 bases agree with TRBD1. The CDR3 length is 15 residues. Germline CDR1 reads KGHSH; CDR2 reads LQKENI. The ends lost 3 bases at V and 5 bases at J; junction bases unmatched: 8. The CDR3: CASSPSGGTVYGYTF. CDR3 bases: TGTGCCAGCTCACCGTCAGGGGGCACGGTATATGGCTACACCTTC. Full variable domain (outside the CDR3, taken from reference TRBV18 and TRBJ1-2): NAGVMQNPRHLVRRRGQEARLRCSPMKGHSHVYWYRQLPEEGLKFMVYLQKENIIDESGMPKERFSAEFPKEGPSILRIQQVVRGDSAAYFCASSPSGGTVYGYTFGSGTRLTVV.

The chain employs TRBV2 and TRBJ1-1; TRBD1 matches at 12 bases. CDR3 size: 13 residues. The J segment lost 4 bases and the V segment lost 11 bases, leaving 5 bases of the junction unmatched. CDR1 SNHLY and CDR2 FYNNEI come from the germline V gene. The CDR3 reads CAGDRGRATEAFF. CDR3 coding DNA: TGTGCCGGGGACAGGGGGCGGGCCACTGAAGCTTTCTTT. The whole variable domain, remainder taken from reference TRBV2 and TRBJ1-1, is EPEVTQTPSHQVTQMGQEVILRCVPISNHLYFYWYRQILGQKVEFLVSFYNNEISEKSEIFDDQFSVERPDGSNFTLKIRSTKLEDSAMYFCAGDRGRATEAFFGQGTRLTVV.

V and J are TRBV4-3 and TRBJ1-2; D gene uncertain. This CDR3 has 14 residues. Trimming took 1 base from V and 8 from J, leaving 14 bases between them. The germline gives CDR1 LGHNA, CDR2 YSLEER. The chain's CDR3 is CASSQAQGRGGYTF. The CDR3 DNA reads as TGCGCCAGCAGCCAAGCCCAAGGCAGAGGAGGCTACACCTTC.

This chain joins TRBV7-9 and TRBJ1-1; D is ambiguous. Trimming pared 2 bases from V and 3 bases from J, leaving 7 bases between. This CDR3 has 13 residues. In germline, CDR1 is SEHNR, CDR2 FQNEAQ (reference sequence). CDR3 bases: TGTGCCAGCAGCTTAACCCCGGACACTGAAGCTTTCTTT. It yields the protein CASSLTPDTEAFF.

This sequence joins TRBV15 and TRBJ2-1; the D gene is possibly TRBD1 (5 bases). The CDR3 loop spans 15 amino acids. CDR1 and CDR2 from the germline V gene are LNHNV and YYDKDF (reference sequence). V dropped 0 bases and J dropped 13 bases, with 19 bases sitting between them. CDR3 sequence reads: CATSRDRQLGVHQFF. In nucleotides, the CDR3 is TGTGCCACCAGCAGAGATCGACAGCTTGGAGTTCATCAGTTCTTC.

The genes are TRBV5-1 and TRBJ1-1, with D possibly TRBD1 on 5 matching bases. The germline V and J ends were trimmed by 0 bases and 2 bases, with 17 bases remaining between them. The CDR3 contains 17 residues. Germline V gene data show CDR1 as SGHRS and CDR2 as YFSETQ. The CDR3 is CASSLDVLGQANTEAFF. The DNA for the CDR3 is TGCGCCAGCAGCTTGGATGTCCTGGGGCAGGCCAACACTGAAGCTTTCTTT.